Listed here is a single T cell receptor (beta chain). This clonotype was found many times. Its binding antigen is unknown. It has no much larger one-base neighbor in the sample; base qualities were not kept. Library construction relied on 5' RACE. The sequencer was an Illumina HiSeq 2000. Template switching introduced a universal primer binding site; the final cDNA contained a unique molecular identifier, enabling accurate counting of TCR cDNA molecules. First-strand cDNA for TCR alpha and beta chains was synthesized from specific primers in the conserved constant-segment region. Each cDNA library was double barcoded, with a SMART-Mk sample barcode plus Illumina barcodes, to control for contamination. Two successive PCR steps introduced TruSeq adapter sequences along with Illumina sample barcodes. The Illumina HiSeq platform was used with custom primers to sequence TCR alpha and beta cDNA libraries. The authors processed their data as follows. MiGEC processed the raw reads to extract unique molecular identifiers, while MiXCR was used to determine the CDR3 positions. Recombination models were inferred per individual with the repgenHMM and IGoR tools using an EM algorithm. Shared clonotypes were analyzed with the tcR package in R, and sharing was normalized by the product of cloneset sizes. To study raw recombination free of thymic and clonal selection effects, out-of-frame nonproductive sequences were analyzed. TCRdb trimmed the raw reads at Q25, called clones with MiXCR and kept productive beta chains. Here each entry gathers all rows of one CDR3 protein and keeps the most common genes and DNA. TCRdb's processing, not the authors', yielded these V and J calls. Counted in this sample were about 280,000 distinct CDR3 sequences; about 8.3% of them appeared once. In total, the top ten clones hold 2.1% of the sample.

The data originate from a study of identical twins (TCRdb year 2016). Some background on the complete study: To test whether fetal clonotypes persist, the study used deep sequencing on TCR alpha and beta repertoires from monozygotic twins, unrelated adults of various ages, and cord blood. To rule out contamination, the twin experiments were replicated at different times with different library preparation protocols.

Only healthy Caucasian donors were included. Three pairs of female monozygotic twins, all aged roughly 18 to 30 years, made up the twin cohort. Miltenyi CD45RO+ enrichment and human naive T-cell isolation kits were used to isolate memory (CD45RO+) and naive T cells from PBMC. What the research found in general, with its limitations: Fewer insertions were carried by abundant cord blood beta clonotypes; a weaker similar trend was observed in young adult naive repertoires, while no such trend was observed in memory repertoires. Compared with coincidental sharing between unrelated individuals, out-of-frame TCR alpha sequences shared between twins showed an excess of sequences with low generation probability. Recombination models systematically underestimated out-of-frame TCR alpha sharing in monozygotic twins but agreed with sharing between unrelated individuals. Because the same donors could not be followed over many years, conclusions were based on cross-sectional statistical analysis. Zero-insertion analyses could be partly confounded by invariant T cells such as MAIT and iNKT, though diverse VJ usage argued against such confounding for most clonotypes. Excess twin sharing in beta out-of-frame sequences was weaker because fewer shared sequences lowered the signal-to-noise ratio.

From the cysteine up to the phenylalanine, the CDR3 has a length of 13 residues. This entry keeps only the CDR3 DNA: 39 bases, framed from base 1. V is clipped by 3 bases and J by 4 bases, and the sequence between their germline boundaries is 6 bases long. Taken from the germline V gene, the CDR1 and CDR2 loops are SGHAT and FQNNGV. The sample also formed part of further work on yellow fever vaccine responses in identical twins. The second study also describes: According to the authors, the vaccine-induced T cell response in identical twins seemed to be partly convergent and partly specific to each individual. In the study, vaccine-responding T cell clones were precisely tracked in identical twins.

The rearrangement joined TRBV11-2 to TRBJ2-2, and perhaps TRBD1 as D gene, on 6 matching bases. This sequence originates from a woman between 18 and 29 years old in good health. Input material: memory (CD45RO+) T cells sorted from blood. Taken with the paper, the label for cell subset or site translates to: CD45RO+ enriched T cells. The CDR3 in this case is CASSLDSTGELFF. The bases are TGTGCCAGCAGCTTGGACAGCACCGGGGAGCTGTTTTTT.